A selection of T cell receptor beta chains follows, all from one sample in a study of blood T cell repertoires in COVID-19. Generated by immunoSEQ multiplex PCR, the TCRdb table keeps only in-frame clones and is missing some. The repertoire consists of about 73,000 clones, with about 79% occurring once and the leading ten covering around 4.1%. The sequencing input was peripheral blood. The receptor set was obtained from a woman aged 55-69 years with acute or convalescent COVID-19. Both conserved end residues are trimmed from each CDR3. Clone size is not always given. Where it is, it says once, few, many or a class for expanded clones.

V: TRBV30
size: once
CDR3: AWSVGGASYEQY

V: TRBV19
size: -
CDR3: ASSSPGLAIDTQY

V: TRBV19
size: once
CDR3: ASTGAGVNTGELF

V: TRBV7-2
size: -
CDR3: ASSTDIRSEQY

V: TRBV5-1
size: -
CDR3: ASSPLYSGGARDTQY

V: TRBV6-5
size: -
CDR3: ASALDRFEGYT

V: TRBV19
size: few
CDR3: ASSIGVQGGYGYT

V: TRBV5-5
size: -
CDR3: ASSLSGVEKEKLF

V: TRBV10-3
size: -
CDR3: AISREREGQF

V: TRBV28
size: -
CDR3: ASRPGGSFGYT

V: TRBV2
size: -
CDR3: ASSPGLGHNEQF

V: TRBV7-7
size: -
CDR3: ASSLGTSGGTDTQY

V: TRBV5-1
size: -
CDR3: ATKTEMNTEAF

V: TRBV10-2
size: -
CDR3: ASSGTSGSYNEQF

V: TRBV28
size: few
CDR3: ASRMTGGVGGYT

V: TRBV4-1
size: once
CDR3: ASSPRQGAIYEQY

V: TRBV10-3
size: -
CDR3: AIAGDRVNSYEQY

V: TRBV30
size: -
CDR3: AWSARTGGWGGNQPQH

V: TRBV7-9
size: -
CDR3: ASSTQGATNEKLF

V: TRBV6-5
size: -
CDR3: ASSYSGQGSYEQY

V: TRBV28
size: -
CDR3: ASSLTGPGGYGYT

V: TRBV9
size: few
CDR3: ASSAGTSGGRVETQY

V: TRBV19
size: few
CDR3: ASSTADRRNTEAF